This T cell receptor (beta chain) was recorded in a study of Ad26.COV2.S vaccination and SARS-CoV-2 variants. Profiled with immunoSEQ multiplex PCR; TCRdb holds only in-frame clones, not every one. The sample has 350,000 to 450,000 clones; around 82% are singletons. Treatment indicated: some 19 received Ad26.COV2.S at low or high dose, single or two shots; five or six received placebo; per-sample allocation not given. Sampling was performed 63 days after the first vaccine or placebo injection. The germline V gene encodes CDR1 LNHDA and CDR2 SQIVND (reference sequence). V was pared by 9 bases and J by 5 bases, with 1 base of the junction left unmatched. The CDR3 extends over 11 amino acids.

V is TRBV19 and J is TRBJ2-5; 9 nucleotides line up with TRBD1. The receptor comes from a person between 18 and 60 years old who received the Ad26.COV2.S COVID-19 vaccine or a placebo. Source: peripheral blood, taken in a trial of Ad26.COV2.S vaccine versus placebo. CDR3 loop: CASGQGETQYF. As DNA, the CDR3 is TGTGCCAGCGGACAGGGGGAGACCCAGTACTTC.